This T cell receptor (beta chain) emerged from a study of cytomegalovirus exposure and HLA in healthy donors. Points from the study as a whole: Earlier analysis found most TCR beta V segments productive about 87% or about 30% of the time. TCR beta sequences reportedly predicted most subjects' HLA-A and HLA-B alleles accurately.

Of note for this clone: Its antigen is still unknown. The sample holds other DNA sequences that translate to the same CDR3.

The PCR used 60 Vbeta and 13 Jbeta primers. Sequencing used immunoSEQ multiplex PCR; TCRdb keeps in-frame clones, though not all of them. The sample includes more than 110,000 clones, 60% to 85% of them seen just once. Germline assignment: CDR1 LNHDA and CDR2 SQIVND (reference sequence). This CDR3 is 13 amino acids long. V was shortened by 3 bases and J by 0 bases, with 5 bases between the two germline ends. This receptor was identified in a man between 35 and 55 years old in good health and CMV-seropositive. Sequenced sample: PBMCs. This sequence joins TRBV19 and TRBJ1-1; D not resolved. The CDR3 DNA reads as TGTGCCAGTAGTATTCGGGTGAACACTGAAGCTTTCTTT. The encoded protein is CASSIRVNTEAFF. Filled out from reference TRBV19 and TRBJ1-1, the complete variable domain reads DGGITQSPKYLFRKEGQNVTLSCEQNLNHDAMYWYRQDPGQGLRLIYYSQIVNDFQKGDIAEGYSVSREKKESFPLTVTSAQKNPTAFYLCASSIRVNTEAFFGQGTRLTVV.